Presented here are 20 T cell receptor beta chains from one specimen sequenced in a study of CD8+CD57+ T cells in acquired aplastic anemia. Those patients picked for sequencing had displayed CD8+CD57+ cell expansion on flow cytometry. Both TCR beta VDJ combination and CDR3 sequence profiling were carried out. Genomic DNA was the template for this profiling. TCRdb recomputed calls from the reads with MiXCR, one row per CDR3 protein. The table records 170,000 or so distinct CDR3 sequences, around 60% of them present only once. Sample: sorted CD4+, CD8+, or CD8+CD57+ T cells (not recorded which) from PBMCs. The receptors were gathered from a human donor with aplastic anemia.

This clonotype was detected once. In DNA form, the CDR3 reads TGTGCCAGCAGCCAGGACAGGAGGGGCAATCAGCCCCAGCATTTT. Amino acid sequence: CASSQDRRGNQPQHF. This chain joins TRBV7-9 and TRBJ1-5, with 7 bases lining up with TRBD1. J gave up 2 bases and V 5 bases, and 6 bases lay outside the gene matches. The CDR3 length is 15 residues. CDR1 is SEHNR, CDR2 FQNEAQ, per germline (reference sequence).

V usage is TRBV3-1 and J usage is TRBJ2-1; D unresolved. Germline values: CDR1 LGHDT, CDR2 YNNKEL (reference sequence). The germline V and J ends were trimmed by 4 bases and 0 bases, with 7 bases remaining between them. The CDR3 consists of 14 residues. The CDR3 protein is CASSLRGSYNEQFF. CDR3 coding DNA: TGTGCCAGCAGCCTCCGAGGCTCCTACAATGAGCAGTTCTTC.

The J gene is TRBJ2-5, the V gene TRBV7-6; 7 bases line up with TRBD1. Germline CDR1 SGHVS, CDR2 FNYEAQ. This CDR3 contains 14 residues. After removal of 2 bases from V and 4 bases from J, the junction contained 4 bases not matched to a gene. The CDR3 spells CASSLPGQAETQYF. In DNA, the CDR3 is TGTGCCAGCAGCTTACCCGGACAGGCAGAGACCCAGTACTTC.

With regard to this clonotype: This clone may be a read error of a much larger clone one base away. The chain couples TRBV4-1 to TRBJ1-5; TRBD1 aligns across 9 bases. The V gene end was trimmed by 1 base and the J gene end by 5 bases; junction bases not matched to a gene: 6. Germline assignment: CDR1 MGHRA and CDR2 YSYEKL. The CDR3 contains 16 residues. The CDR3 bases are TGCGCCAGCAGCCAAGTCCCGGACAGGGGAGATCAGCCCCAGCATTTT. Translating gives CASSQVPDRGDQPQHF.

The chain carries TRBV11-3 and TRBJ2-3; D may match TRBD1 or TRBD2 (6 bases each). The CDR3 runs to 14 residues. V shed 6 bases and J shed 5 bases, with 15 bases lying between them. From germline, CDR1 is SGHNT and CDR2 YENEEA. The CDR3 reads CASRGGLGGDTQYF. For the CDR3, the DNA is TGTGCCAGCAGGGGGGGATTAGGGGGAGATACGCAGTATTTT. Combining the CDR3 with reference TRBV11-3 and TRBJ2-3 gives the whole variable domain EAGVVQSPRYKIIEKKQPVAFWCNPISGHNTLYWYLQNLGQGPELLIRYENEEAVDDSQLPKDRFSAERLKGVDSTLKIQPAELGDSAVYLCASRGGLGGDTQYFGPGTRLTVL.

This rearrangement joins TRBV9 to TRBJ2-7; 11 nucleotides align to TRBD2. CDR3 length equals 15 residues. V shed 0 bases and J 4 bases; nucleotides not matched to a gene: 3. Germline CDR1 reads SGDLS; CDR2 reads YYNGEE. This CDR3 reads CASSVAGTSGYEQYF. For the CDR3, the DNA is TGTGCCAGCAGCGTAGCGGGGACTAGCGGTTACGAGCAGTACTTC.

As concerns this clonotype: Given a much more abundant clone one base away, this may be a read error. The chain carries TRBV6-5 and TRBJ2-2; D might be TRBD2 (5 bases). Germline loops: CDR1 MNHEY, CDR2 SVGAGI. Trimming stripped 6 bases from V and 3 bases from J, with 11 bases between. This CDR3 is built from 14 residues. CDR3 sequence reads: CASRTRTYTGELFF. DNA of the CDR3: TGTGCCAGCAGAACCAGGACTTACACCGGGGAGCTGTTTTTT.

This clonotype was recorded many times. The genes are TRBV7-2 and TRBJ2-7, with no clear D. This CDR3 contains 15 residues. Germline CDR1 and CDR2: SGHTA and FQGNSA. V lost 4 bases and J 5 bases, leaving 18 bases between the germline ends. CDR3 DNA: TGTGCCAGCAGCTACACGGGCGTCCCGCCCAACGAGCAGTACTTC. Its protein product is CASSYTGVPPNEQYF.

The genes are TRBV12-3 or TRBV12-4 and TRBJ2-1; 10 bases map to TRBD2. The length of the CDR3 is 13 residues. Losses at the gene ends were 7 bases for V and 8 bases for J; bases not matched to a gene: 5. CDR3: CASKRAGGDEQFF. CDR3 sequence (DNA): TGTGCCAGCAAACGAGCGGGAGGGGATGAGCAGTTCTTC.

The count of this clonotype is one. One end of the junction does not line up with germline, which may come from a read error. This chain links TRBV7-6 with TRBJ2-3; D is undetermined. Germline V gene data show CDR1 as SGHVS and CDR2 as FNYEAQ. This CDR3 has 16 amino acids. Here the CDR3 reads CAGSLKGAESTDTQYF. The CDR3 coding sequence is TGTGCCGGCAGCTTAAAGGGTGCGGAGAGCACAGATACGCAGTACTTT. Complete variable domain (other parts from reference TRBV7-6 and TRBJ2-3): GAGVSQSPRYKVTKRGQDVALRCDPISGHVSLYWYRQALGQGPEFLTYFNYEAQQDKSGLPNDRFSAERPEGSISTLTIQRTEQRDSAMYRCAGSLKGAESTDTQYFGPGTRLTVL.

This clonotype was recorded many times. V and J are TRBV4-1 and TRBJ1-1; D perhaps matches TRBD1 (5 bases). The germline V gene encodes CDR1 MGHRA and CDR2 YSYEKL. V lost 1 base and J lost 8, with 8 bases in between. This CDR3 has 12 amino acids. CDR3 loop: CASSQVNREAFF. CDR3 nucleotides: TGCGCCAGCAGCCAAGTCAACAGGGAAGCTTTCTTT.

This chain joins TRBV20-1 and TRBJ2-7; D is possibly TRBD1 (5 bases). V was cut by 6 bases and J by 3 bases, with 18 bases left in between. Germline assignment: CDR1 DFQATT and CDR2 SNEGSKA (reference sequence). This CDR3 region has 14 residues. CDR3 in amino acids: CSASDENQGYEQYF. The CDR3 nucleotides are TGCAGTGCGTCAGATGAGAATCAGGGCTACGAGCAGTACTTC.

This chain uses TRBV29-1 with TRBJ2-6, with D perhaps assigned TRBD1 or TRBD2 (5 bases each). Germline lookup yields CDR1 SQVTM and CDR2 ANQGSEA. The CDR3 totals 13 residues. V lost 4 bases and J lost 3, with 7 bases in between. The CDR3 sequence is CSVGGDGANVLTF. In DNA form, the CDR3 reads TGCAGCGTTGGAGGGGATGGGGCCAACGTCCTGACTTTC.

The gene calls are TRBV7-9 and TRBJ2-7; D ambiguous. The CDR3 consists of 13 residues. V lost 5 bases and J lost 2, with 10 bases in between. Germline V gives CDR1 SEHNR, CDR2 FQNEAQ (reference sequence). In DNA, the CDR3 is TGTGCCAGCAGCCCTACGACCACCTACGAGCAGTACTTC. Translated: CASSPTTTYEQYF. Drawing the rest from reference TRBV7-9 and TRBJ2-7, the complete variable domain is DTGVSQNPRHKITKRGQNVTFRCDPISEHNRLYWYRQTLGQGPEFLTYFQNEAQLEKSRLLSDRFSAERPKGSFSTLEIQRTEQGDSAMYLCASSPTTTYEQYFGPGTRLTVT.

The chain links TRBV2 to TRBJ2-6, with 7 bases lining up with TRBD2. Germline V lookup: CDR1 SNHLY, CDR2 FYNNEI. CDR3 length equals 15 residues. V trimming: 8 bases; J trimming: 0 bases; junction bases outside the gene matches: 4. This CDR3 reads CASRVAGSGANVLTF. The CDR3 nucleotides read TGTGCCAGCCGAGTAGCGGGCTCTGGGGCCAACGTCCTGACTTTC.

There are a few counts of this clonotype. V gene TRBV15 combines with J gene TRBJ1-3; possibly TRBD1 for D (6 bases). Per germline, CDR1 LNHNV and CDR2 YYDKDF (reference sequence). The CDR3 is 14 residues long. V lost 3 bases and J lost 4, with 10 bases in between. For the CDR3, the DNA is TGTGCCACCAGCAGGAGGACAGCAGGAAACACCATATATTTT. As protein: CATSRRTAGNTIYF.

The rearrangement joins TRBV7-9 to TRBJ2-2; tentative D call: TRBD1 (5 bases). Germline V lookup: CDR1 SEHNR, CDR2 FQNEAQ (reference sequence). The V and J ends lost 5 bases and 8 bases respectively, with 9 bases between them. The CDR3 loop spans 12 amino acids. The CDR3 DNA reads TGTGCCAGCAGCGGCAGGGTAGGGGAGCTGTTTTTT. Amino acids: CASSGRVGELFF.

The rearrangement joins TRBV2 to TRBJ2-6; 10 bases line up with TRBD1. The CDR3 runs to 15 residues. Germline-derived CDR1 and CDR2 are SNHLY and FYNNEI. Trimming removed 5 bases from V and 14 bases from J; junction bases left unmatched: 12. The CDR3 reads CASSTGTGALRILTF. The CDR3 DNA sequence: TGTGCCAGCAGTACGGGGACAGGGGCCCTTCGCATCCTGACTTTC.

V gene TRBV24-1 combines with J gene TRBJ1-4, with 8 nucleotides matching TRBD1. Germline trimming cut 5 bases from V and 3 bases from J; bases unmatched to any gene: 10. This CDR3 has 17 amino acids. Germline-derived CDR1 and CDR2 are KGHDR and SFDVKD. In DNA form, the CDR3 reads TGTGCCACCAGTGTCCTACAGGGACAGGTCTCTAATGAAAAACTGTTTTTT. Residues: CATSVLQGQVSNEKLFF.

The chain employs TRBV20-1 and TRBJ2-7; TRBD1 might be the D (5 bases). The end of the DNA fits TRBJ2-1 better, so the J call may be wrong. Germline-derived CDR1 and CDR2 are DFQATT and SNEGSKA (reference sequence). CDR3 size: 15 residues. CDR3 DNA sequence: TGCAGTGCTTCTACACAGGCCACCTCCTACAATGAGCAGTTCTTC. This sequence encodes CSASTQATSYNEQFF.